Sequencing of this T cell receptor (beta chain) was carried out in a study of OX40 agonist ivuxolimab in advanced cancers. Study context: Anti-PD-1, anti-PD-L1 or anti-CTLA-4 therapy given earlier was allowed, and approximately 40% had some. Study findings and constraints: By week 6 at 0.1 to 3.0 mg/kg, blood CD4+ and CD8+ T cells had expanded clonally. Among the least clonally expanded were partial responders at 0.1-3.0 mg/kg.

Using immunoSEQ multiplex PCR, the repertoire was profiled, and TCRdb retains in-frame clones only, with some absent. Of around 63,000 clones listed, nearly 90% were seen once; the top ten hold 0.27%. The germline V gene encodes CDR1 MNHEY and CDR2 SVGAGI. V dropped 5 bases and J dropped 10 bases, with 21 bases sitting between them. The CDR3 length is 14 residues. Points on this clone: The target antigen is unknown.

Sequencing used CD4+ or CD8+ T cells sorted from blood, obtained in a trial of the OX40 agonist ivuxolimab. The chain links TRBV6-5 to TRBJ2-7; possibly TRBD1 for D (6 bases). The receptor was isolated from an adult with an advanced solid tumor such as melanoma, head and neck, liver or kidney cancer. CDR3 nucleotide sequence: TGTGCCAGCAGTCCATCGGGACACCCCCTTGCCCAGTACTTC. Protein: CASSPSGHPLAQYF.